The entry below describes one T cell receptor (beta chain). These data come from a study of blood T cell repertoires in COVID-19. Study overall: T cells, B-cell-depleted T cells, or PBMCs provided the cDNA or gDNA that served as material.

Method: immunoSEQ multiplex PCR; TCRdb's copy keeps in-frame clones and lacks some. The table has just over 300,000 clones, about 89% seen once. What the recovered Cohort 3 donors had was two negative PCRs, clearance, or symptom resolution. The CDR3 loop spans 10 amino acids. The V end was cut by 6 bases, the J end by 7 bases, with 7 bases between. Germline values: CDR1 GTSNPN, CDR2 SVGIG (reference sequence). Specimen: PBMCs or T cells enriched from blood (not recorded which). This chain uses TRBV30 with TRBJ2-1, with D unresolved. This clonotype originated in a middle-aged woman who had recovered from COVID-19. The CDR3 is CACLSNEQFF. CDR3 nucleotide sequence: TGTGCCTGCCTATCAAATGAGCAGTTCTTC.